This TCR beta chain was sequenced during a study of blood T cell repertoires in COVID-19. Study-level background: The cDNA or gDNA used as material had been derived from T cells, B-cell-depleted T cells, or PBMCs.

Germline CDR1 and CDR2: SNHLY and FYNNEI. This CDR3 region has 14 residues. V was trimmed by 4 bases and J by 6 bases, leaving 12 bases between them. Only one count was recorded for this clone. Original analysis: Estimated nucleated cell counts came from reference gene primer amplification. Libraries were prepared by immunoSEQ multiplex PCR; TCRdb keeps only in-frame clonotypes and omits some of them. V, J and clone size are taken as reported in that table, and D and trimming were inferred from the DNA itself. This sample has about 100,000 clones, with roughly 87% found just once. Sequencing was done on a sample of peripheral blood. The receptor was derived from a man aged 25 to 40 in a cohort sampled during active COVID-19. This rearrangement joins TRBV2 to TRBJ2-2, with D possibly matching TRBD2 (6 bases). The CDR3 here is CASSGREQAGELFF. CDR3 in DNA: TGTGCCAGCAGTGGGAGGGAACAGGCCGGGGAGCTGTTTTTT.